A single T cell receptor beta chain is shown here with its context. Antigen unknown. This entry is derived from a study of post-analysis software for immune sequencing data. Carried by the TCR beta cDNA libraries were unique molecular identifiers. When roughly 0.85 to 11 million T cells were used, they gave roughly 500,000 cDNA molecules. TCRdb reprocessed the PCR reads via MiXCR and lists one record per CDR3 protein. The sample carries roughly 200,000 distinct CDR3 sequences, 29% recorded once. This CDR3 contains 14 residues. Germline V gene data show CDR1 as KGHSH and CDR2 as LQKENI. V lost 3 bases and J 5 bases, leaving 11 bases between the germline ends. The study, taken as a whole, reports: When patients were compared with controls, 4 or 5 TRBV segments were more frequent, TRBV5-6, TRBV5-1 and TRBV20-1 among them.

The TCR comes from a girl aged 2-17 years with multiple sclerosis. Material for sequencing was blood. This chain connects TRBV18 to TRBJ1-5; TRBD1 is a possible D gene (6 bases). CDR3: CASSPQGKDQPQHF. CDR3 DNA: TGTGCCAGCTCACCTCAGGGGAAAGATCAGCCCCAGCATTTT.